What follows describes a single TCR beta chain. Its antigen specificity is not known. No clone much larger than this one lies a single base away; base qualities are absent. The source of the sample is a study of T cell responses to AZD1222 COVID-19 vaccine (dated by TCRdb to about 2021). With respect to the entire study: A total of more than 230 trial participants underwent TCR sequencing, of whom 200 to 220 received two doses of AZD1222 and some 25 received two doses of the MenACWY control vaccine. Trial participants were enrolled by age into 18-55, 56-69 and 70-plus year subgroups, with 148, 28 and 57 TCR-sequenced participants respectively.

The time point tag for this specimen amounts to: baseline before first vaccination. In light of the paper, this sample's treatment or condition label describes: meningococcal conjugate vaccine given as trial control. The vaccinee samples were drawn from two UK trials, COV001 and COV002, one of which was a single-blind randomized controlled phase 2/3 trial testing AZD1222 (ChAdOx1 nCoV-19) in healthy adults. Trial participant PBMC samples were collected at day 0 and day 28 after the second dose for TCRbeta chain sequencing. Overall study outcomes, separate from this receptor: The 56-69-year group was small, and its depth increase did not reach significance, likely because of low power. After two AZD1222 doses, spike-specific TCR breadth and depth were significantly higher than at day 0 and than in MenACWY recipients. CD4 TCRs associated with the vaccine covered the entire spike protein, and the dominant responses were in regions 160-218 and 743-854. Conclusions about previously exposed vaccinees were limited because only six AZD1222 recipients were SARS-CoV-2 seropositive at baseline. Most participants were white British and females outnumbered males, and the authors suggested that clonal diversity may have been underestimated. Because no day 14 peak-response samples were available, repertoires were characterized only after the peak T cell response. Reportedly, close to half of the unique spike-specific TCRs recognized epitopes lying outside the regions that are mutated in the B.1.351 and B.1.1.7 variants.

The CDR3 regions of human TCRbeta chains were subjected to immunosequencing. From the authors' description of their analysis: Repertoire TCRs were matched against a reference library of SARS-CoV-2-specific TCRs generated with the MIRA antigen-specificity platform. Breadth meant the fraction of unique TCRs that were SARS-CoV-2-associated, whereas depth meant the fraction of total T cells that were SARS-CoV-2-associated. Using the MIRA data, each spike-specific TCR was assigned both to the spike region to which the TCR was reactive and to a CD4 or CD8 class. Log10-transformed breadth and depth values were compared by one-way ANOVA with Sidak's multiple comparisons tests. TCRdb retrieved this table from immuneACCESS and kept in-frame rearrangements only. Not all clones are present; in checked studies, unresolved V genes account for under half, and no reason is known for the remainder. D and trimming were read from the DNA, whereas the V and J calls and clone size are those reported in that table. The sample profile shows approximately 110,000 clones; around 90% of them were found once. The leading ten clones occupy 10% to 15% of the sample.

From cysteine to phenylalanine, the CDR3 is 14 amino acids long. Solely the CDR3 DNA is kept, with 42 bases framed from the first base. Deletion took 3 bases off V and 0 bases off J, with a span of 8 bases between the germline ends. In the germline V gene, CDR1 corresponds to MDHEN and CDR2 to SYDVKM. Material: peripheral blood, obtained on day 0 of MenACWY control vaccination. The chain is made from TRBV28 and TRBJ1-1, with the identity of the D gene unclear. The source is an adult in good health. The sequenced DNA: TGTGCCAGCAGTTTGGTTCAGTTGAACACTGAAGCTTTCTTT. It is translated as CASSLVQLNTEAFF. The CDR3 plus the reference TRBV28 and TRBJ1-1 genes for the other parts give the full variable domain: DVKVTQSSRYLVKRTGEKVFLECVQDMDHENMFWYRQDPGLGLRLIYFSYDVKMKEKGDIPEGYSVSREKKERFSLILESASTNQTSMYLCASSLVQLNTEAFFGQGTRLTVV.